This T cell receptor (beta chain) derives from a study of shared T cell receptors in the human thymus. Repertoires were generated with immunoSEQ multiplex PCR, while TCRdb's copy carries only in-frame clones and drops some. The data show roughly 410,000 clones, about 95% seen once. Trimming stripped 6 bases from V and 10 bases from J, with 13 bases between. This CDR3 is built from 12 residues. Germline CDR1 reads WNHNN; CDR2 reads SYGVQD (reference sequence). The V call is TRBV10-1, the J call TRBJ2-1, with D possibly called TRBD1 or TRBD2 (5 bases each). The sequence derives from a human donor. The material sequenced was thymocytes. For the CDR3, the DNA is TGCGCCAGCAGGTTCCCGGGACCAGAGCAGTTCTTC. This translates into CASRFPGPEQFF.